This T cell receptor (beta chain) was recovered during a study of PD-L1 blockade in urothelial cancer. At the level of the study: Patients' atezolizumab regimen, 1,200 mg intravenously every 3 weeks, began around 2014. From 0 to 3 prior chemotherapy regimens had been given to the patients. The median number of T cells present in blood samples was approximately 130,000.

Added to each PCR by spiking were synthetic TCR analog templates. The assay was immunoSEQ multiplex PCR, and TCRdb's table has in-frame clones only and misses some. The sample lists some 120,000 clones; 85% to 90% were seen once. The CDR3 has 15 amino acids. With 2 bases removed from V and 1 base from J, the gap between germline ends came to 11 bases. CDR1 is MNHEY, CDR2 SMNVEV, per germline (reference sequence). The time point was: peripheral blood 6 weeks after treatment start. V gene TRBV27 combines with J gene TRBJ1-1; tentative D call: TRBD1 (6 bases). Sequencing used PBMCs, obtained around atezolizumab (anti-PD-L1) treatment. This receptor was identified in a man aged 55-75 years with urothelial cancer. The CDR3 loop is CASSLTGHPNTEAFF. In DNA, the CDR3 is TGTGCCAGCAGTTTAACGGGACACCCGAACACTGAAGCTTTCTTT.